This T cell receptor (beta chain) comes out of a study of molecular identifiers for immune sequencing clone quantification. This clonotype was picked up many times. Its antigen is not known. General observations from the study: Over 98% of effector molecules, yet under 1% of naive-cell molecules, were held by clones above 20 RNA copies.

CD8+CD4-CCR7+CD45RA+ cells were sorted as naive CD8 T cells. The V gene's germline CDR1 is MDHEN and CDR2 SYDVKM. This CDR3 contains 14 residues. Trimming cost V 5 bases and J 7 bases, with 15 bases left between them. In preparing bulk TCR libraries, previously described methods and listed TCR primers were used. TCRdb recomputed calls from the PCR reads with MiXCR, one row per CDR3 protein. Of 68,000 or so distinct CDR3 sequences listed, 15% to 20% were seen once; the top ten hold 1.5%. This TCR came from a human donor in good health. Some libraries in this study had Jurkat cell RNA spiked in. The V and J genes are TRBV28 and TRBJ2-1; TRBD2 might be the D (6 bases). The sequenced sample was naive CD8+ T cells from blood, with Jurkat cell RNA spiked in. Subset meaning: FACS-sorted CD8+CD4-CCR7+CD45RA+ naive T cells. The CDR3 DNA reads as TGTGCCAGCAGTGCAAGACTAGTAGGAAATGAGCAGTTCTTC. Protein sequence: CASSARLVGNEQFF.